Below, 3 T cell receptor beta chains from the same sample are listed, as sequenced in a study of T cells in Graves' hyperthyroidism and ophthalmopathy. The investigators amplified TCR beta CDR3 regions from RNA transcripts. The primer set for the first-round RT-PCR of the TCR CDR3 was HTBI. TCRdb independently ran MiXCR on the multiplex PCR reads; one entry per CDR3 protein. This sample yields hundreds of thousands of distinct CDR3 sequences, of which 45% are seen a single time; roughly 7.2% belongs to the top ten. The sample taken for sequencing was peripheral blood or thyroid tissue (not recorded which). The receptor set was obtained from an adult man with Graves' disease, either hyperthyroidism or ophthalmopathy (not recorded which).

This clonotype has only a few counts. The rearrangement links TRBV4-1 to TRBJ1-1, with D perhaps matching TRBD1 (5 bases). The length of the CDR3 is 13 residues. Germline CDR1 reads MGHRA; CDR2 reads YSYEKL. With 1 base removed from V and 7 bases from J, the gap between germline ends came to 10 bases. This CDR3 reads CASSQVPGFEAFF. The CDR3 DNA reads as TGCGCCAGCAGCCAAGTCCCAGGGTTTGAAGCTTTCTTT.

The CDR3 DNA reads TGTGCCAGCAGTTTTTCGGGGTTTGGCTATGGCTACACCTTC. Amino acids: CASSFSGFGYGYTF. The chain uses TRBV12-3 or TRBV12-4 and TRBJ1-2; D gene ambiguous. Trimming pared 3 bases from V and 4 bases from J, leaving 12 bases between. This CDR3 comprises 14 residues.

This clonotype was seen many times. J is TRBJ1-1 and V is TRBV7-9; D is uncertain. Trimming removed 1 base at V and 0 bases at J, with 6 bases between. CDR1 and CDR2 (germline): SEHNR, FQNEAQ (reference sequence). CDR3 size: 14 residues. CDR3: CASSLGVMNTEAFF. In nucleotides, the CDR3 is TGTGCCAGCAGCTTAGGGGTCATGAACACTGAAGCTTTCTTT.